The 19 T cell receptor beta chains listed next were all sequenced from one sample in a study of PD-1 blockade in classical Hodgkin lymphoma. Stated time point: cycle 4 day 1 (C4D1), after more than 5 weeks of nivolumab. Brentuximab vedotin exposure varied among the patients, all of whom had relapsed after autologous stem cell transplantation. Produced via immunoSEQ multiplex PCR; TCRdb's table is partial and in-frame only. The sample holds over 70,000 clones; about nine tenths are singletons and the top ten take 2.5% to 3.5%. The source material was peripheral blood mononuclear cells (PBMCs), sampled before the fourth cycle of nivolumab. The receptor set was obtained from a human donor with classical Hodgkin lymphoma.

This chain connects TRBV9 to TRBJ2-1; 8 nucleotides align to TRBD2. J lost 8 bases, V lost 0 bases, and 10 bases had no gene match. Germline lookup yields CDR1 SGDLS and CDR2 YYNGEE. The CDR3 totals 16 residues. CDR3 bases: TGTGCCAGCAGCGTAGAGGCAGCGGGGGAGTGGGATGAGCAGTTCTTC. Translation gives CASSVEAAGEWDEQFF.

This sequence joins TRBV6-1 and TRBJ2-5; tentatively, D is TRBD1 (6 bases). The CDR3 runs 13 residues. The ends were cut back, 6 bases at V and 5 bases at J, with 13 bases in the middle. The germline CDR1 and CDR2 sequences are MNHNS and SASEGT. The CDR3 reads CASRFQGLETQYF. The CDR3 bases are TGTGCCAGCAGGTTCCAGGGGTTGGAGACCCAGTACTTC.

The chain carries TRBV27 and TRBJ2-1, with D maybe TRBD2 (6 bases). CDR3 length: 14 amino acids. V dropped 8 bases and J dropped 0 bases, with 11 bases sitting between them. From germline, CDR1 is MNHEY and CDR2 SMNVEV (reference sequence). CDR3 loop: CASARDSSYNEQFF. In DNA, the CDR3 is TGTGCCAGCGCTAGGGACTCCTCCTACAATGAGCAGTTCTTC.

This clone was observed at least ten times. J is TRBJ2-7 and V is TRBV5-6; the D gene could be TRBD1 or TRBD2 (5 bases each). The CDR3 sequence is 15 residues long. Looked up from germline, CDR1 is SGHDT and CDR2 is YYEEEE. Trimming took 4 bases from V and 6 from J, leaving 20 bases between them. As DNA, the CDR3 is TGTGCCAGCAGCGTTCCCGGGGCCTCATGGGGCGAGCAGTACTTC. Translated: CASSVPGASWGEQYF.

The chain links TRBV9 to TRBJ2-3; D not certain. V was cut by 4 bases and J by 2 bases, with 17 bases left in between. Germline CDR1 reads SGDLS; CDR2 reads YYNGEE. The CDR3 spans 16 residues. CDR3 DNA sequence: TGTGCCAGCAGCCGGATGAGGAATCAATTCACAGATACGCAGTATTTT. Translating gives CASSRMRNQFTDTQYF.

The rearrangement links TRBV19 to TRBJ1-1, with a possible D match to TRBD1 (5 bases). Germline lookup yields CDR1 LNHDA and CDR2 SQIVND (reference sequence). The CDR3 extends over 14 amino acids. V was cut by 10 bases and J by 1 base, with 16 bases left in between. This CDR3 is CATSTLRGNTEAFF. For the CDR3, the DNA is TGTGCCACCTCGACGCTGAGGGGGAACACTGAAGCTTTCTTT. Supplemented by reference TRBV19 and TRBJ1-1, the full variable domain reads DGGITQSPKYLFRKEGQNVTLSCEQNLNHDAMYWYRQDPGQGLRLIYYSQIVNDFQKGDIAEGYSVSREKKESFPLTVTSAQKNPTAFYLCATSTLRGNTEAFFGQGTRLTVV.

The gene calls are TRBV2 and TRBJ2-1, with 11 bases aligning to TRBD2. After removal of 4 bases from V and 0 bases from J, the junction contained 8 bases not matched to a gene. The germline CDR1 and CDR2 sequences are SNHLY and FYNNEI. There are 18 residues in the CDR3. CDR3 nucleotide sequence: TGTGCCAGCAGTGGTCTAGCGGGGGGCCGGAGCTCCTACAATGAGCAGTTCTTC. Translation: CASSGLAGGRSSYNEQFF. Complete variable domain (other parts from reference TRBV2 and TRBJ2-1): EPEVTQTPSHQVTQMGQEVILRCVPISNHLYFYWYRQILGQKVEFLVSFYNNEISEKSEIFDDQFSVERPDGSNFTLKIRSTKLEDSAMYFCASSGLAGGRSSYNEQFFGPGTRLTVL.

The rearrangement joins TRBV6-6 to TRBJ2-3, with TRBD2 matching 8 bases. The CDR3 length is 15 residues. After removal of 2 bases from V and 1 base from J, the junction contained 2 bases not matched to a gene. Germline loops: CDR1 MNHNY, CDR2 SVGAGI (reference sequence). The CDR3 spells CASSYRGGGTDTQYF. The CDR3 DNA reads TGTGCCAGCAGTTACCGGGGGGGAGGCACAGATACGCAGTATTTT.

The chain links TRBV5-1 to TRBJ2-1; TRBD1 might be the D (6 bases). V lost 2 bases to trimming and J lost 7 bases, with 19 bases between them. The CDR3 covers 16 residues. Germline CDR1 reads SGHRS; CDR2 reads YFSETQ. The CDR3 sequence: CASSFTGTLGGNEQFF. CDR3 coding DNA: TGCGCCAGCAGCTTTACCGGGACACTCGGTGGGAATGAGCAGTTCTTC.

The CDR3 DNA sequence: TGTGCCAGCAGCTTATTACGTAGGGGTGAGCAGTTCTTC. Its protein product is CASSLLRRGEQFF. The J gene is TRBJ2-1, the V gene TRBV11-3, with D tentatively TRBD1 (5 bases). This CDR3 spans 13 amino acids. Germline CDR1 and CDR2: SGHNT and YENEEA. V lost 2 bases to trimming and J lost 9 bases, with 11 bases between them.

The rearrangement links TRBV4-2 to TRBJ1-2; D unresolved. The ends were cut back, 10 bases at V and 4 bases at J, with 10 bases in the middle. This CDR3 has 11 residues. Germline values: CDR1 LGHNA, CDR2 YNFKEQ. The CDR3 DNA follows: TGTGCCACACATGAGGGCTATGGCTACACCTTC. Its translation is CATHEGYGYTF.

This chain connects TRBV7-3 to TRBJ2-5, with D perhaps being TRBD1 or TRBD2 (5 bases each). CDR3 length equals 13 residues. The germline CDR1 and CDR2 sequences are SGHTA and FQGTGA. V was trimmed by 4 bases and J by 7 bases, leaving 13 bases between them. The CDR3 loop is CASSSGPKATQYF. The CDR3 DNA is TGTGCCAGCAGCTCGGGACCCAAAGCGACCCAGTACTTC.

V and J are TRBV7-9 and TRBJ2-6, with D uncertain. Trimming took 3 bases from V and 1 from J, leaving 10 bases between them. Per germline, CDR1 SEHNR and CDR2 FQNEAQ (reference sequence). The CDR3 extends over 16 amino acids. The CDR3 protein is CASSFQSISGANVLTF. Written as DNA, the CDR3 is TGTGCCAGCAGCTTTCAAAGTATATCTGGGGCCAACGTCCTGACTTTC.

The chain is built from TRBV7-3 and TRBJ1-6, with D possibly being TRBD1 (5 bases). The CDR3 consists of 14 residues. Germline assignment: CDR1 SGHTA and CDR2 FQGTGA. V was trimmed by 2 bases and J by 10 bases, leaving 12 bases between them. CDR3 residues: CASSLWGGGSPLHF. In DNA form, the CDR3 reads TGTGCCAGCAGCTTATGGGGCGGGGGATCACCCCTCCACTTT.

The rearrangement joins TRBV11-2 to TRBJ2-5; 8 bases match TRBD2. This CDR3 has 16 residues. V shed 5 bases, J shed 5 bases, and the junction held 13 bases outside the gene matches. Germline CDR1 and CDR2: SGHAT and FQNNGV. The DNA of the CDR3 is TGTGCCAGCAGCCGTAGCTGGCGGGGGGCCAGGGAGACCCAGTACTTC. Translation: CASSRSWRGARETQYF.

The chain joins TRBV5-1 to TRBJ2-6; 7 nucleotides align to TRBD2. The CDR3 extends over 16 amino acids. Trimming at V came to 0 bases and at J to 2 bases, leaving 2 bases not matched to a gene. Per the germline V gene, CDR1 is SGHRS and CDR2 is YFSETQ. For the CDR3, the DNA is TGCGCCAGCAGCTTGGATCGGGGGGCTGGGGCCAACGTCCTGACTTTC. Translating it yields CASSLDRGAGANVLTF.

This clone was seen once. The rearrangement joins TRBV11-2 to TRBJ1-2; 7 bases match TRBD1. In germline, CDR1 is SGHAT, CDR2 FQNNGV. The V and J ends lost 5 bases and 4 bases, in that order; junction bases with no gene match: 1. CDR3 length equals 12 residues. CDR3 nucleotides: TGTGCCAGCAGCGGGGACAGCTATGGCTACACCTTC. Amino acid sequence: CASSGDSYGYTF.

CDR3 sequence reads: CAWSDDRGASYEQYF. For the CDR3, the DNA is TGTGCCTGGAGTGATGACAGGGGAGCTTCCTACGAGCAGTACTTC. The chain is built from TRBV30 and TRBJ2-7, with TRBD1 identical over 8 bases. This CDR3 spans 15 amino acids. The junction had 6 bases not matched to a gene; V was cut back by 1 base and J by 1 base. Germline CDR1 and CDR2: GTSNPN and SVGIG (reference sequence).

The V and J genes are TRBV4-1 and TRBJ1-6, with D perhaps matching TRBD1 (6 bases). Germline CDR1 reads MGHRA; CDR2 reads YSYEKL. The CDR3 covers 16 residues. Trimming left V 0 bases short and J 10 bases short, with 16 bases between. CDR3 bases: TGCGCCAGCAGCCAAGATAATGGGGGGCGAGTCTCACCCCTCCACTTT. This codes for CASSQDNGGRVSPLHF.